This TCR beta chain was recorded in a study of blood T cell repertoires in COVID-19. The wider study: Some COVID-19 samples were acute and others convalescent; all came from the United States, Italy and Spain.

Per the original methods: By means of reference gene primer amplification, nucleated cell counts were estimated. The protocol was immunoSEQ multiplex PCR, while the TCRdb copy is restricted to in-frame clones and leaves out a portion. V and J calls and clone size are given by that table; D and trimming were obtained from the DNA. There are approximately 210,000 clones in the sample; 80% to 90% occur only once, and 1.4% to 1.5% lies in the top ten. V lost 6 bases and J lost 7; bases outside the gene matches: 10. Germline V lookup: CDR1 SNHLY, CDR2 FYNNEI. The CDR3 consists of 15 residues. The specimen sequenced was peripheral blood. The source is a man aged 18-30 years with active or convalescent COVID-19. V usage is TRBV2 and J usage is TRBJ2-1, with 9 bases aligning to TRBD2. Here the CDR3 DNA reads TGTGCCAGCAGCGGGAGACTAGCGGCTAGGAATGAGCAGTTCTTC. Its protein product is CASSGRLAARNEQFF.